The subject of this entry is one T cell receptor (beta chain). Its specific antigen is unknown. It has no much larger one-base neighbor in the sample; base qualities were not kept. This specimen comes from a study of cytomegalovirus exposure and HLA in healthy donors (dated by TCRdb to between 2016 and 2019). For the wider study: A later analysis indicated that the 130 or so validation repertoires were generated on the platform also employed for the approximately 670 repertoires of the first cohort. The study was designed to test whether signatures of past pathogen exposure could be identified by cataloging public T cell receptors. High-throughput TCR immunosequencing, statistical association of individual TCRs with disease status, and machine learning were combined to predict cytomegalovirus infection status. Besides the first cohort of more than 650 subjects, a separate validation cohort made up of over 95 different subjects was used. What the work shows at the level of the full study, not this receptor alone: The study listed approximately 160 TCR beta chains as associated with cytomegalovirus. Of the cluster scores, roughly 95% were above 0 in a later analysis, which found that TCRs clustered in the first cohort also tended to co-occur in the approximately 110 validation repertoires. Cytomegalovirus status was reported to be diagnosed by the classifier with high specificity and sensitivity in both the original and validation cohorts. A later analysis lacked HLA typing for the validation cohort, so it scored co-occurrence in that cohort across all 110 or so repertoires. Most TCR sequences were observed very rarely across donors, whereas some public TCRs were present in many individuals. The authors suggested that the approach could potentially be extended to other disease states and immunological phenotypes. A few of the identified cytomegalovirus-associated TCR beta chains were confirmed in vitro to be specific for cytomegalovirus antigens.

At the junction V is shortened by 3 bases and J by 2 bases; bases outside the gene matches: 2. The germline V gene specifies MDHEN as CDR1 and SYDVKM as CDR2. The CDR3 holds 14 amino acids from the cysteine to the phenylalanine. Of all the DNA, just the CDR3 is kept, 42 bases in frame from base 1. The donors were included in the validation cohort of approximately 120 subjects, a group kept apart from the roughly 670-subject first cohort. The method was the immunoSEQ multiplex PCR assay. On the study's bioinformatics: To diagnose cytomegalovirus status from the catalog of TCR beta chain sequences, a statistical classification framework was built. The clones in this table, taken by TCRdb from immuneACCESS, are in-frame only. Not every clone is retained; where verified, under half of the shortfall comes from an unresolved V gene, and the cause of the rest is unknown. V, J and clone size reflect that table, while D and trimming were determined from the DNA. The sample contains roughly 60,000 clones, about 91% of them found a single time. Around 2.2% of the sample is in the top ten clones.

Rearrangement joined TRBV28 to TRBJ2-7, with 9 middle bases fitting TRBD1. This clonotype was obtained from a woman under 40 in good health and CMV-seronegative. Sample: PBMCs. The CDR3 region: CASSFTGGPYEQYF. The DNA is TGTGCCAGCAGTTTTACAGGGGGCCCCTACGAGCAGTACTTC.